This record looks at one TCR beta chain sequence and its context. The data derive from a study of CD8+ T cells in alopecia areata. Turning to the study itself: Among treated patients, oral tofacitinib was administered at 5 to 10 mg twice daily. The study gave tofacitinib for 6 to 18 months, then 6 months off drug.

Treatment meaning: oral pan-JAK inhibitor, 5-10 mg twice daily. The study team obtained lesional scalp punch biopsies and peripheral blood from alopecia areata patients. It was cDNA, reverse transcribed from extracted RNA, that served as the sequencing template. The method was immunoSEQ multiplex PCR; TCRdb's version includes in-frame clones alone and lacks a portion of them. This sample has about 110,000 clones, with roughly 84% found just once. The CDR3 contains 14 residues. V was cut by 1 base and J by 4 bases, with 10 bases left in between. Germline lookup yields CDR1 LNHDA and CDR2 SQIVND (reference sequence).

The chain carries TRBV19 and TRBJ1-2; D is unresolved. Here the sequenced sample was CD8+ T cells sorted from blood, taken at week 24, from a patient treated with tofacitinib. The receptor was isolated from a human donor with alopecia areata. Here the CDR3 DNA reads TGTGCCAGTAGTATAGCTATTGCGGGCTATGGCTACACCTTC. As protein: CASSIAIAGYGYTF.